Detailed here is one TCR beta chain. Its antigen is currently unknown. This CDR3 is built from 19 residues. Germline assignment: CDR1 SGHNT and CDR2 YYREEE (reference sequence). V was clipped by 6 bases and J by 0 bases; unmatched bases: 17. TCRdb used MiXCR to reprocess the reads, holding one entry per CDR3 protein. Found here are a few hundred thousand distinct CDR3 sequences, approximately 46% of them singletons; the top ten hold 35% to 50%. The record originates from a study of T cell repertoires in cytomegalovirus infection. The sequencing here drew on cultured PBMCs, taken from culture after CMV antigen stimulation. This clonotype was obtained from a human donor in good health (CMV status not recorded). Some clones in this sample may be carry-over from other donors' samples. This rearrangement joins TRBV5-4 to TRBJ2-3, with TRBD2 matching 9 bases. The CDR3 DNA is TGTGCCAGCACCCGGGGAGGTCTAGCGGGGAGGACTAGCACAGATACGCAGTATTTT. Translating it yields CASTRGGLAGRTSTDTQYF.